Included here is one T cell receptor beta chain sequence, with context. The data were taken from a study of control samples from healthy donors and cancer patients. Germline CDR1 SGHKS, CDR2 YYEKEE (reference sequence). The ends were cut back, 2 bases at V and 4 bases at J, with 6 bases in the middle. The CDR3 has 12 amino acids. The protocol was immunoSEQ multiplex PCR, while the TCRdb copy is restricted to in-frame clones and leaves out a portion. The data hold 170,000 or so clones, with over 85% observed a single time. This sequence joins TRBV5-5 and TRBJ2-5, with D perhaps matching TRBD2 (5 bases). The sequenced material came from blood. The source of this sequence is a man aged 30 to 39 in good health. The chain's CDR3 is CASSFEGETQYF. CDR3 coding DNA: TGTGCCAGCAGCTTTGAGGGAGAGACCCAGTACTTC.